This TCR beta chain was sequenced for a study of early T cells in non-severe SARS-CoV-2 infection. The TCR library protocol was used to attach unique molecular identifiers. These identifiers were attached to individual cDNA molecules. TCRdb re-derived calls from the 5' RACE reads in MiXCR, one entry per CDR3 protein. Of fewer than 85,000 distinct CDR3 sequences listed, less than 20% are singletons. Trimming stripped 9 bases from V and 3 bases from J, with 24 bases between. The CDR3 consists of 16 residues. In germline, CDR1 is SGHRS, CDR2 YFSETQ. This clonotype was picked up a small number of times. The source of this sequence is an adult who was a healthcare worker with PCR-confirmed SARS-CoV-2 infection or an uninfected control (not recorded which). V gene TRBV5-1 combines with J gene TRBJ2-5; no clear D gene. The sequencing sample was made of whole blood. In DNA, the CDR3 is TGCGCCACTCCATTCCAGACTCCAGGATCCGAAGAGACCCAGTACTTC. Residues: CATPFQTPGSEETQYF.